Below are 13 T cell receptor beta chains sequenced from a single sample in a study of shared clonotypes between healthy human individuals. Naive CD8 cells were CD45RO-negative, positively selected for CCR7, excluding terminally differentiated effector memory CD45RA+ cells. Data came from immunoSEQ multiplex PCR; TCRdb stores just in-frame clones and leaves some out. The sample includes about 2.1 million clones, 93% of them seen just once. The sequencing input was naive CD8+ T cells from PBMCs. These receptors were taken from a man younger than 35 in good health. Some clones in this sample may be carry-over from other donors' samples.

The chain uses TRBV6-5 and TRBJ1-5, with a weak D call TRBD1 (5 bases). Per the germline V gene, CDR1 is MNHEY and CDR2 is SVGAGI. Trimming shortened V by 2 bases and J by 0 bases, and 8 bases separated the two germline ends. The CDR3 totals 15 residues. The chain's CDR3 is CASSYGGNSNQPQHF. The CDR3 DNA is TGTGCCAGCAGTTACGGGGGGAATAGCAATCAGCCCCAGCATTTT.

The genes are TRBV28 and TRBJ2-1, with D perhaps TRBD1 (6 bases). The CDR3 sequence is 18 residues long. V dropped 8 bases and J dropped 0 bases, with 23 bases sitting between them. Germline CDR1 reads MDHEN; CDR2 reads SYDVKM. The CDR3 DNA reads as TGTGCCAGCGTACCGGGACACGGACAAAGAAGCTCCTACAATGAGCAGTTCTTC. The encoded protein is CASVPGHGQRSSYNEQFF.

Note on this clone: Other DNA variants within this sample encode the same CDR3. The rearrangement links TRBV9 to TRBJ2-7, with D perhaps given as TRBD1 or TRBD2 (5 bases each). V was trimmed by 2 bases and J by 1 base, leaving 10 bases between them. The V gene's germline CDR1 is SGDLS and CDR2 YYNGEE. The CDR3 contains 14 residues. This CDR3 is CASSVWDGSYEQYF. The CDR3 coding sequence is TGTGCCAGCAGCGTCTGGGACGGGTCCTACGAGCAGTACTTC.

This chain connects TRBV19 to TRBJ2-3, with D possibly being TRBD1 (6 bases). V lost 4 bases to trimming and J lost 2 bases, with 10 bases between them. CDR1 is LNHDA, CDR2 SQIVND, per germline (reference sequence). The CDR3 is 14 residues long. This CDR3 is CASSKRTDTDTQYF. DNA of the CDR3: TGTGCCAGTAGTAAACGGACAGACACAGATACGCAGTATTTT.

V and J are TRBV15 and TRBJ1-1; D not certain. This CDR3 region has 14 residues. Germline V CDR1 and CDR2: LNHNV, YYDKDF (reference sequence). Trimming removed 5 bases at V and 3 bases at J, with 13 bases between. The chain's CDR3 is CATSLESGDTEAFF. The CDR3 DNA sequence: TGTGCCACCAGCCTAGAGAGTGGTGACACTGAAGCTTTCTTT.

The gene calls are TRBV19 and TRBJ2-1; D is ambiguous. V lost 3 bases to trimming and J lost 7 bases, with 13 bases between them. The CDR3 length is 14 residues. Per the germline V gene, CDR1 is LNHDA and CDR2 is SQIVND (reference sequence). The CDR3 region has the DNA TGTGCCAGTAGTATTGACCTGGATGTGAATGAGCAGTTCTTC. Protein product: CASSIDLDVNEQFF.

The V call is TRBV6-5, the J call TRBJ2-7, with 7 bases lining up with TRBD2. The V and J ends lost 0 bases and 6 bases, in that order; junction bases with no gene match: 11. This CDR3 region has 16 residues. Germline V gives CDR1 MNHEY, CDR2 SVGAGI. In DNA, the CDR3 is TGTGCCAGCAGTTACTCGAGCGCGGGAGAGGGCTCCGAGCAGTACTTC. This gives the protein CASSYSSAGEGSEQYF.

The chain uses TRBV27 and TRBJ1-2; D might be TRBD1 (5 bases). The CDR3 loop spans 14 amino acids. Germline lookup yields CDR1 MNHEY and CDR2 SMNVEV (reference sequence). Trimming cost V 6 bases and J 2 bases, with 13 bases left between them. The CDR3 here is CASSPSTENYGYTF. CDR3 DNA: TGTGCCAGCAGCCCGTCGACAGAAAACTATGGCTACACCTTC.

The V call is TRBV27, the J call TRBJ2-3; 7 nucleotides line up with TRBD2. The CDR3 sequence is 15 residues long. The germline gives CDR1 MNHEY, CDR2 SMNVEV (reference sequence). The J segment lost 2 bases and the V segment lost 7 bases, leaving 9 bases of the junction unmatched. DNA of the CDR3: TGTGCCAGCACCAGTCAGCGGGAATACACAGATACGCAGTATTTT. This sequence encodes CASTSQREYTDTQYF.

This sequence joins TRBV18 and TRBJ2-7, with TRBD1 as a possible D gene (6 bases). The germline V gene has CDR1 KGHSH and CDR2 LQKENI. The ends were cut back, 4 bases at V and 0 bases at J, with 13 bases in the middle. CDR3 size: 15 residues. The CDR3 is CASSLQGPFSYEQYF. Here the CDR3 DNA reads TGTGCCAGCTCACTACAGGGACCCTTCTCCTACGAGCAGTACTTC.

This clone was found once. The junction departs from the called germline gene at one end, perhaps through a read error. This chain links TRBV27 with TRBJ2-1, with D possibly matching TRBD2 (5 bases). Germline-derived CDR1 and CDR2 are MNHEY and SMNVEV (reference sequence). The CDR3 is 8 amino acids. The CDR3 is CASLWGVF. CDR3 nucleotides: TGTGCCAGCCTCTGGGGAGTCTTC.

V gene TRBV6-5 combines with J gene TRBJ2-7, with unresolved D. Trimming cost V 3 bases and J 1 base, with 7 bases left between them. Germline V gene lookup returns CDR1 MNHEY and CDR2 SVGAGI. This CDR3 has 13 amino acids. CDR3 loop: CASSYTVSYEQYF. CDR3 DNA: TGTGCCAGCAGTTATACAGTTTCCTACGAGCAGTACTTC.

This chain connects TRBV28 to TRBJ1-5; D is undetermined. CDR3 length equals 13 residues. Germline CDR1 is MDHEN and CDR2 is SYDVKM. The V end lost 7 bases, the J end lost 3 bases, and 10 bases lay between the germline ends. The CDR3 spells CASMGIFNQPQHF. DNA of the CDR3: TGTGCCAGCATGGGGATTTTCAATCAGCCCCAGCATTTT.